These 14 T cell receptor beta chains originate from one sample sequenced in a study of beta chain features in type 1 diabetes. Antigens of these TCRs are unknown. The isolated RNA, all of it, was reverse transcribed, so expressed TCRB transcripts were what got sequenced. The data were produced by immunoSEQ multiplex PCR, yet TCRdb's version contains in-frame clones alone and is incomplete. The sample yields 300,000 to 400,000 clones, about a tenth seen once. Study findings and constraints: Among patients with Type 1 diabetes, TCRB CDR3s were moderately but significantly shorter in every one of the four CD4+ subsets.

Sample: central memory CD4+ T cells from blood. Source of these receptors: a man in his thirties or forties with type 1 diabetes.

A few counts support this clone. The CDR3 is CASSSLGRNTEAFF. CDR3 coding DNA: TGTGCCAGCAGCTCCCTGGGGAGGAACACTGAAGCTTTCTTT. The chain employs TRBV7-8 and TRBJ1-1, with unresolved D. With 4 bases removed from V and 1 base from J, the gap between germline ends came to 10 bases. CDR3 length: 14 residues. The germline V gene encodes CDR1 SGHVS and CDR2 FQNEAQ.

V is TRBV4-3 and J is TRBJ1-2; D unresolved. V lost 3 bases, J lost 7 bases, and 21 bases lay in between. The CDR3 runs to 16 residues. The germline V gene encodes CDR1 LGHNA and CDR2 YSLEER. The CDR3 bases are TGCGCCAGCAGCCACACTGGAGGTAGGGTGTTCCGTGGCTACACCTTC. This encodes CASSHTGGRVFRGYTF.

In this sample, this clone turned up many times. The CDR3 region is CAATYSDGTNYGYTF. CDR3 in DNA: TGTGCCGCCACCTACTCGGACGGGACTAACTATGGCTACACCTTC. The J gene is TRBJ1-2, the V gene TRBV10-3; D gene ambiguous. The germline V and J ends were trimmed by 11 bases and 0 bases, with 19 bases remaining between them. CDR1 and CDR2 (germline): ENHRY, SYGVKD. The CDR3 covers 15 residues.

The rearrangement joins TRBV7-9 to TRBJ2-3; no firm D call. V was pared by 4 bases and J by 1 base, with 12 bases between. This CDR3 has 15 amino acids. Germline V gene sequence: CDR1 SEHNR, CDR2 FQNEAQ (reference sequence). The CDR3 coding sequence is TGTGCCAGCAGCTCCTGGTTGGGCCGCACAGATACGCAGTATTTT. Amino acid sequence: CASSSWLGRTDTQYF.

This clone was counted a few times. The rearrangement links TRBV5-1 to TRBJ2-7; D is perhaps TRBD1 (7 bases). Germline lookup yields CDR1 SGHRS and CDR2 YFSETQ. The CDR3 loop spans 14 amino acids. The germline V and J ends were trimmed by 4 bases and 7 bases, with 18 bases remaining between them. CDR3 nucleotides: TGCGCCAGCAGCACAGGGGACTCCCGGGAGGAGCAGTACTTC. It codes for CASSTGDSREEQYF.

This clone came up a few times. The chain uses TRBV7-2 and TRBJ1-3; no clear D gene. The ends were cut back, 5 bases at V and 0 bases at J, with 8 bases in the middle. CDR3 length equals 14 residues. Germline-derived CDR1 and CDR2 are SGHTA and FQGNSA. The CDR3: CASSPALSGNTIYF. The CDR3 DNA follows: TGTGCCAGCAGCCCCGCGCTCTCTGGAAACACCATATATTTT.

The sample holds a few counts of this clone. The V gene is TRBV7-9, the J gene TRBJ2-3, with 12 bases matching TRBD1. CDR1 and CDR2 (germline): SEHNR, FQNEAQ (reference sequence). This CDR3 is 15 amino acids long. J was trimmed by 4 bases and V by 5 bases; bases with no gene match: 4. CDR3 in amino acids: CASSRGQGASDTQYF. As DNA, the CDR3 is TGTGCCAGCAGCAGGGGACAGGGGGCCTCAGATACGCAGTATTTT.

This clone was seen a handful of times. The CDR3 protein is CASSLQLTGSYEQYF. The CDR3 DNA follows: TGCGCCAGCAGCTTGCAACTTACAGGGTCCTACGAGCAGTACTTC. The chain is built from TRBV5-1 and TRBJ2-7; D is possibly TRBD1 (6 bases). V was clipped by 1 base and J by 1 base, with 12 bases between them. Germline-derived CDR1 and CDR2 are SGHRS and YFSETQ. CDR3 length equals 15 residues.

The sample holds many counts of this clone. This rearrangement joins TRBV2 to TRBJ1-2; 11 nucleotides match TRBD1. The trim removed 5 bases at V and 8 bases at J, leaving 7 bases unmatched. The CDR3 is made up of 14 amino acids. Germline CDR1 SNHLY, CDR2 FYNNEI. This CDR3 reads CASSWDRGTGGYTF. The CDR3 DNA is TGTGCCAGCAGTTGGGACAGGGGGACTGGAGGCTACACCTTC.

This clone was seen only a few times. The gene calls are TRBV7-2 and TRBJ2-5; D uncertain. Trimming removed 0 bases at V and 1 base at J, with 6 bases between. Germline V gene sequence: CDR1 SGHTA, CDR2 FQGNSA. CDR3 length equals 14 residues. CDR3 loop: CASSLAGFQETQYF. In nucleotides, the CDR3 is TGTGCCAGCAGCTTAGCGGGGTTCCAAGAGACCCAGTACTTC.

This clone has at least ten counts. The chain joins TRBV28 to TRBJ2-1; D is tentatively TRBD1 or TRBD2 (5 bases each). There are 15 residues in the CDR3. V was clipped by 8 bases and J by 0 bases, with 14 bases between them. Germline V gene sequence: CDR1 MDHEN, CDR2 SYDVKM. The CDR3 reads CASLRGVSSYNEQFF. The CDR3 coding sequence is TGTGCCAGCTTACGAGGGGTGAGCTCCTACAATGAGCAGTTCTTC.

V gene TRBV14 combines with J gene TRBJ1-4; 9 bases are a match to TRBD1. The CDR3 sequence is 15 residues long. Trimming removed 1 base from V and 8 bases from J; junction bases left unmatched: 5. Germline CDR1 SGHDN, CDR2 FVKESK. Here the CDR3 reads CASSQARTGAEKLFF. In nucleotides, the CDR3 is TGTGCCAGCAGCCAAGCCCGGACAGGGGCGGAAAAACTGTTTTTT. Together with reference TRBV14 and TRBJ1-4, the CDR3 gives the full variable domain: EAGVTQFPSHSVIEKGQTVTLRCDPISGHDNLYWYRRVMGKEIKFLLHFVKESKQDESGMPNNRFLAERTGGTYSTLKVQPAELEDSGVYFCASSQARTGAEKLFFGSGTQLSVL.

This clone occurred a few times. The J gene is TRBJ1-6, the V gene TRBV7-2; tentatively, D is TRBD1 (5 bases). V was cut by 3 bases and J by 8 bases, with 8 bases left in between. CDR3 size: 13 residues. Germline values: CDR1 SGHTA, CDR2 FQGNSA. The CDR3 region is CASSLTDDSPLHF. DNA of the CDR3: TGTGCCAGCAGCTTGACAGATGATTCACCCCTCCACTTT. Variable domain in full (rest from reference TRBV7-2 and TRBJ1-6): GAGVSQSPSNKVTEKGKDVELRCDPISGHTALYWYRQSLGQGLEFLIYFQGNSAPDKSGLPSDRFSAERTGGSVSTLTIQRTQQEDSAVYLCASSLTDDSPLHFGNGTRLTVT.

The chain recombines TRBV6-5 with TRBJ1-5, with TRBD1 identical over 12 bases. Trimming took 6 bases from V and 7 from J; bases not matched to a gene: 7. CDR3 size: 15 residues. In germline, CDR1 is MNHEY, CDR2 SVGAGI. CDR3 loop: CASSEGQGAVQPQHF. CDR3 sequence (DNA): TGTGCCAGCAGCGAGGGACAGGGGGCCGTGCAGCCCCAGCATTTT.